The rows below give T cell receptor beta chains drawn from one sample of a study of T-cell reconstitution after alpha-beta-depleted transplantation in children. TCRdb recomputed calls from the PCR reads with MiXCR, one row per CDR3 protein. Altogether 600,000 or so distinct CDR3 sequences are present, under 25% being singletons, with the ten largest covering roughly 15%. The sequencing used PBMCs, mostly from graft donor cells, collected 360 days after TCRalphabeta/CD19-depleted stem cell transplant. Source of these receptors: a boy in the first two years of life who had a stem cell transplant for acute myeloid leukemia, so the T cells may come from the graft donor. The CDR3 runs from the conserved cysteine through the conserved F or W. Each record gives: J gene, clone size, D gene, V gene, CDR3 protein, CDR3 DNA. The D gene is left open where the match is weak. Rows give clone size only sometimes, using once, few, many, or a class for an expanded clone.

j_gene: TRBJ2-1; abundance: few; d_gene: .; v_gene: TRBV20-1; CDR3aa: CSARAWGRGNEQFF; CDR3nt: TGCAGTGCTAGAGCTTGGGGCAGGGGAAATGAGCAGTTCTTC
j_gene: TRBJ2-7; abundance: few; d_gene: .; v_gene: TRBV20-1; CDR3aa: CSASDPKISYEQYF; CDR3nt: TGCAGTGCCTCGGACCCCAAGATCTCCTACGAGCAGTACTTC
j_gene: TRBJ2-3; abundance: .; d_gene: TRBD2; v_gene: TRBV7-9; CDR3aa: CASSPRLAGGRGDTQYF; CDR3nt: TGTGCCAGCAGCCCGCGACTAGCGGGGGGCCGAGGGGATACGCAGTATTTT
j_gene: TRBJ1-4; abundance: many; d_gene: .; v_gene: TRBV12-3/TRBV12-4; CDR3aa: CASSLGVSNEKLFF; CDR3nt: TGTGCCAGCAGTTTAGGAGTCAGTAATGAAAAACTGTTTTTT
j_gene: TRBJ2-5; abundance: .; d_gene: .; v_gene: TRBV7-8; CDR3aa: CASSLGLPGGETQYF; CDR3nt: TGTGCCAGCAGCTTAGGCTTACCTGGGGGAGAGACCCAGTACTTC
j_gene: TRBJ2-3; abundance: .; d_gene: TRBD2; v_gene: TRBV3-1; CDR3aa: CASSQQPGLAGHTDTQYF; CDR3nt: TGTGCCAGCAGCCAACAACCGGGACTAGCGGGGCACACAGATACGCAGTATTTT
j_gene: TRBJ2-3; abundance: .; d_gene: TRBD1; v_gene: TRBV6-1; CDR3aa: CASSGPNRGSTDTQYF; CDR3nt: TGTGCCAGCAGTGGCCCGAACAGGGGATCGACAGATACGCAGTATTTT
j_gene: TRBJ2-1; abundance: .; d_gene: .; v_gene: TRBV20-1; CDR3aa: CSAPVSGEQFF; CDR3nt: TGCAGTGCCCCCGTTTCGGGTGAGCAGTTCTTC
j_gene: TRBJ1-5; abundance: few; d_gene: .; v_gene: TRBV20-1; CDR3aa: CSARDEQGYQPQHF; CDR3nt: TGCAGTGCTAGAGATGAGCAGGGCTATCAGCCCCAGCATTTT
j_gene: TRBJ2-7; abundance: .; d_gene: TRBD1; v_gene: TRBV20-1; CDR3aa: CSARGQGFVYEQYF; CDR3nt: TGCAGTGCCCGTGGACAGGGGTTCGTCTACGAGCAGTACTTC
j_gene: TRBJ2-7; abundance: .; d_gene: .; v_gene: TRBV7-9; CDR3aa: CASSSPAREQYF; CDR3nt: TGTGCCAGCAGCTCCCCCGCGCGCGAGCAGTACTTC
j_gene: TRBJ1-2; abundance: .; d_gene: .; v_gene: TRBV7-2; CDR3aa: CASSRSYGGYGYTF; CDR3nt: TGTGCCAGCAGCCGATCATACGGGGGCTATGGCTACACCTTC
j_gene: TRBJ2-3; abundance: many; d_gene: TRBD1; v_gene: TRBV7-6; CDR3aa: CASSPGRGQSTDTQYF; CDR3nt: TGTGCCAGCAGCCCCGGAAGGGGACAGAGCACAGATACGCAGTATTTT
j_gene: TRBJ1-1; abundance: few; d_gene: .; v_gene: TRBV4-2; CDR3aa: CASSQEPGGGTEAFF; CDR3nt: TGTGCCAGCAGCCAAGAACCGGGGGGCGGCACTGAAGCTTTCTTT
j_gene: TRBJ2-1; abundance: .; d_gene: TRBD2; v_gene: TRBV6-1; CDR3aa: CASSPLGGDYNEQFF; CDR3nt: TGTGCCAGCAGCCCCCTTGGGGGGGACTACAATGAGCAGTTCTTC
j_gene: TRBJ1-4; abundance: many; d_gene: TRBD1; v_gene: TRBV2; CDR3aa: CASSMRDRRTNEKLFF; CDR3nt: TGTGCCAGCAGTATGAGGGACAGGCGGACGAATGAAAAACTGTTTTTT
j_gene: TRBJ2-3; abundance: .; d_gene: .; v_gene: TRBV7-6; CDR3aa: CASSLGARAGDTQYF; CDR3nt: TGTGCCAGCAGCTTAGGGGCCCGTGCCGGGGATACGCAGTATTTT
j_gene: TRBJ2-2; abundance: .; d_gene: .; v_gene: TRBV4-3; CDR3aa: CASSQVWELGSTGELFF; CDR3nt: TGCGCCAGCAGCCAAGTATGGGAATTGGGGAGCACCGGGGAGCTGTTTTTT
j_gene: TRBJ2-7; abundance: many; d_gene: .; v_gene: TRBV28; CDR3aa: CASSLEGTAYEQYF; CDR3nt: TGTGCCAGCAGTTTAGAGGGGACCGCCTACGAGCAGTACTTC
j_gene: TRBJ1-4; abundance: many; d_gene: .; v_gene: TRBV29-1; CDR3aa: CSVAGGEKLFF; CDR3nt: TGCAGCGTTGCTGGGGGAGAAAAACTGTTTTTT
j_gene: TRBJ1-6; abundance: many; d_gene: .; v_gene: TRBV27; CDR3aa: CASSLLRGDIYNSPLHF; CDR3nt: TGTGCCAGCAGTTTATTAAGGGGTGATATCTATAATTCACCCCTCCACTTT
j_gene: TRBJ2-5; abundance: few; d_gene: .; v_gene: TRBV7-6; CDR3aa: CASSLEGFTPETQYF; CDR3nt: TGTGCCAGCAGCTTAGAGGGCTTTACCCCAGAGACCCAGTACTTC
j_gene: TRBJ2-3; abundance: .; d_gene: TRBD2; v_gene: TRBV11-2; CDR3aa: CASSLATGGRTDTQYF; CDR3nt: TGTGCCAGCAGCTTAGCAACGGGGGGACGCACAGATACGCAGTATTTT
j_gene: TRBJ2-7; abundance: few; d_gene: TRBD1; v_gene: TRBV15; CDR3aa: CATSRGGQGQEQYF; CDR3nt: TGTGCCACCAGCAGAGGGGGACAGGGGCAAGAGCAGTACTTC
j_gene: TRBJ1-1; abundance: .; d_gene: .; v_gene: TRBV5-1; CDR3aa: CASSLGGDRHEAFF; CDR3nt: TGCGCCAGCAGCTTGGGGGGCGACAGGCATGAAGCTTTCTTT